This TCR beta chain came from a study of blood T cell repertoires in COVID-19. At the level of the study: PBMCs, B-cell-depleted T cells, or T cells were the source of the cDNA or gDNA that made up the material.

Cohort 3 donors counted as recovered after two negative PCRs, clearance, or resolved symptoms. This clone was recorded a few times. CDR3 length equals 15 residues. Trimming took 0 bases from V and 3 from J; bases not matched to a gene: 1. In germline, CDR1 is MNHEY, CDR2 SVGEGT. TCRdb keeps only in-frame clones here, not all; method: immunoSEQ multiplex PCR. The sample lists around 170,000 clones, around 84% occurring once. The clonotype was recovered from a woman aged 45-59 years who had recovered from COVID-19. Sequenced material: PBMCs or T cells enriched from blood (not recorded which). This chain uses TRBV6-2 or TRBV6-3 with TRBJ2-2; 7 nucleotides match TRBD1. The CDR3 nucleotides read TGTGCCAGCAGTTACTCTGGGACAGACACCGGGGAGCTGTTTTTT. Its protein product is CASSYSGTDTGELFF.